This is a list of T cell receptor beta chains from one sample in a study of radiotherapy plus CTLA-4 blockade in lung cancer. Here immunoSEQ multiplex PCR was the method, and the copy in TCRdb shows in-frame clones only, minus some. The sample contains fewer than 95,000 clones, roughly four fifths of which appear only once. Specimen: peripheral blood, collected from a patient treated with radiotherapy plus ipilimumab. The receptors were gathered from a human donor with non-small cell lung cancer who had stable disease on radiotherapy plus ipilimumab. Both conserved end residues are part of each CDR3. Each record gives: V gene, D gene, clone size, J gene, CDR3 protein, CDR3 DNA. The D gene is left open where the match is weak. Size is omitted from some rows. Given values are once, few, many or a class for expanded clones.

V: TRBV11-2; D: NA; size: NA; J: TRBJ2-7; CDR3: CASSGGLGHYEQYF; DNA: TGTGCCAGCAGCGGGGGACTGGGTCACTACGAGCAGTACTTC
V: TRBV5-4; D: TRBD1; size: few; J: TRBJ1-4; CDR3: CASSLAQGATVGEKLFF; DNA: TGTGCCAGCAGCTTGGCGCAGGGGGCGACGGTGGGGGAAAAACTGTTTTTT
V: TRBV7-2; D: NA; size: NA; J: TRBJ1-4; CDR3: CASSPREANEKLFF; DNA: TGTGCCAGCAGCCCCAGGGAAGCTAATGAAAAACTGTTTTTT
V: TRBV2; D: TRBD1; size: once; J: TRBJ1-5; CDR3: CASSRQGTSNQPQHF; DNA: TGTGCCAGCAGTCGACAGGGTACAAGCAATCAGCCCCAGCATTTT
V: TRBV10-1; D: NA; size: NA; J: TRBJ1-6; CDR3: CASQDRPNSPLHF; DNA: TGCGCCAGCCAGGACAGACCTAATTCACCCCTCCACTTT
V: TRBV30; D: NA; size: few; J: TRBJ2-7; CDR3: CAWSPRGGNEQYF; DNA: TGTGCCTGGAGTCCCCGAGGGGGGAACGAGCAGTACTTC
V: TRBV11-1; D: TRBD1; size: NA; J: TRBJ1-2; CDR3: CASSPGQNYGYTF; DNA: TGTGCCAGCAGCCCGGGACAGAACTATGGCTACACCTTC
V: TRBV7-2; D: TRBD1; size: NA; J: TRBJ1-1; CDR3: CASSFGQGNTEAFF; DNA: TGTGCCAGCAGCTTCGGACAGGGAAACACTGAAGCTTTCTTT
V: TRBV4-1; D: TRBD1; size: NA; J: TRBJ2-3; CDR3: CASSLRLDRGVPDTQYF; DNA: TGCGCCAGCAGCCTACGCTTGGACAGGGGTGTCCCAGATACGCAGTATTTT
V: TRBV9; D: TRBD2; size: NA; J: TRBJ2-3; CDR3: CASSVARGGGNTDTQYF; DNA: TGTGCCAGCAGCGTAGCTCGTGGCGGGGGGAACACAGATACGCAGTATTTT
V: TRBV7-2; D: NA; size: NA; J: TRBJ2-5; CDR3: CASSAGQAETQYF; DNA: TGTGCCAGCAGCGCTGGGCAGGCCGAGACCCAGTACTTC
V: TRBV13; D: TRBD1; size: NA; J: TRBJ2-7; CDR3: CASSAGQGFSYEQYF; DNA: TGTGCCAGCAGCGCGGGACAGGGCTTTAGCTACGAGCAGTACTTC
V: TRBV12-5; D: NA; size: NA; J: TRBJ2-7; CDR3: CASGLHVVGSYEQYF; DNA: TGTGCTAGTGGTTTGCACGTGGTGGGGTCCTACGAGCAGTACTTC